The clone carrying this T cell receptor beta chain was counted a single time. This specimen comes from a study of shared clonotypes between healthy human individuals. CD45RO-negative cells were positively selected for CCR7, leaving out terminally differentiated effector memory CD45RA+ cells. At the deep level, the assay was run. Clones were sequenced by immunoSEQ multiplex PCR, and TCRdb holds only the in-frame ones, with some missing. The repertoire includes just over 2,000,000 clones, roughly 94% of them detected once, and about 1.1% sits in the top ten. The clonotype originates from a man between 18 and 29 years old in good health. The sequencing input was naive CD8+ T cells sorted from blood.

The CDR3 bases are TGTGCCAGCAGCTTAGCTGCAGATTACGAGCAGTACTTC. Translated: CASSLAADYEQYF. The chain is built from TRBV7-2 and TRBJ2-7, with D unresolved. Trimming removed 0 bases at V and 4 bases at J, with 7 bases between. CDR1 is SGHTA and CDR2 is FQGNSA in the germline V gene. The CDR3 has 13 amino acids. The complete variable domain, with remaining parts taken from reference TRBV7-2 and TRBJ2-7, reads GAGVSQSPSNKVTEKGKDVELRCDPISGHTALYWYRQSLGQGLEFLIYFQGNSAPDKSGLPSDRFSAERTGGSVSTLTIQRTQQEDSAVYLCASSLAADYEQYFGPGTRLTVT.